The rows below give T cell receptor beta chains drawn from one sample of a study of T cell changes during pregnancy in multiple sclerosis. The assay was immunoSEQ multiplex PCR, and TCRdb's table has in-frame clones only and misses some. The profile shows around 99,000 clones, 85% to 95% of them singletons. The input for sequencing was peripheral blood, taken in the first trimester of pregnancy. Receptors were obtained from a female donor with multiple sclerosis, enrolled in a pregnancy study. Each CDR3 is given with its conserved first and last residue. A D gene is named only where the DNA matches it firmly. Rows give clone size only sometimes, using once, few, many, or a class for an expanded clone.

cdr3_length d_call j_call clone_size v_call cdr3_aa cdr3_nt
16 . TRBJ2-2 . TRBV19 CASSGSGVPNTGELFF TGTGCCAGTAGTGGTTCCGGGGTCCCGAACACCGGGGAGCTGTTTTTT
17 TRBD2 TRBJ2-7 . TRBV7-6 CASSTEGGALAGEEQYF TGTGCCAGCAGCACAGAAGGTGGGGCTCTAGCGGGAGAAGAGCAGTACTTC
16 TRBD1 TRBJ1-5 . TRBV7-2 CASSLSGDRGDQPQHF TGTGCCAGCAGCCTTAGCGGCGACAGGGGGGATCAGCCCCAGCATTTT
14 TRBD1 TRBJ1-5 . TRBV28 CASSRPGQGQPQHF TGTGCCAGCAGTCGCCCGGGACAGGGGCAGCCCCAGCATTTT
12 . TRBJ1-1 . TRBV7-9 CASSRDSVKAFF TGTGCCAGCAGCCGCGACAGTGTGAAAGCTTTCTTT
20 TRBD2 TRBJ2-3 . TRBV7-8 CATGLWGRDAAGGRTDTQYF TGTGCCACCGGGTTGTGGGGGCGGGATGCAGCGGGAGGGCGCACAGATACGCAGTATTTT
13 . TRBJ1-4 once TRBV27 CASRGQGNEKLFF TGTGCCAGCAGAGGCCAGGGGAATGAAAAACTGTTTTTT
15 TRBD1 TRBJ2-7 . TRBV5-1 CASSLAVGQAGEQYF TGCGCCAGCAGCTTGGCCGTGGGACAGGCGGGCGAGCAGTACTTC
13 . TRBJ2-5 . TRBV5-1 CASSRTIQETQYF TGCGCCAGCAGCAGGACAATACAAGAGACCCAGTACTTC
15 TRBD1 TRBJ2-2 . TRBV19 CASKVRQGPTGELFF TGTGCCAGTAAAGTGAGACAGGGCCCCACCGGGGAGCTGTTTTTT
18 TRBD1 TRBJ2-3 . TRBV27 CASLKGRGTGRDTDTQYF TGTGCCAGCCTTAAGGGGCGGGGGACAGGGCGCGACACAGATACGCAGTATTTT
14 . TRBJ2-7 . TRBV13 CASSPGGIPYEQYF TGTGCCAGCAGCCCTGGAGGCATCCCCTACGAGCAGTACTTC
19 TRBD1 TRBJ2-5 . TRBV28 CASSFPGNVSGTGRKTQYF TGTGCCAGCAGTTTCCCTGGAAATGTGTCCGGGACAGGTAGAAAGACCCAGTACTTC
15 . TRBJ1-2 . TRBV9 CASSVDQGRDYGYTF TGTGCCAGCAGCGTAGACCAGGGGCGCGACTATGGCTACACCTTC
14 . TRBJ2-2 . TRBV5-1 CASSLWPNTGELFF TGCGCCAGCAGCTTGTGGCCGAACACCGGGGAGCTGTTTTTT
14 . TRBJ1-1 . TRBV5-1 CASSLKGMNTEAFF TGCGCCAGCAGCTTGAAGGGGATGAACACTGAAGCTTTCTTT
16 TRBD1 TRBJ2-5 . TRBV28 CASSLGRTGGAGTQYF TGTGCCAGCAGTTTAGGTCGGACAGGGGGCGCGGGGACCCAGTACTTC
18 TRBD2 TRBJ2-5 once TRBV28 CASSTAEGGLAGWETQYF TGTGCCAGCAGTACCGCCGAGGGGGGACTAGCGGGATGGGAGACCCAGTACTTC
14 TRBD2 TRBJ2-4 . TRBV2 CASGLAGFENIQYF TGTGCCAGCGGGTTAGCGGGATTTGAGAACATTCAGTACTTC
14 . TRBJ1-1 . TRBV9 CASTPQGTTAEAFF TGTGCCAGCACTCCACAGGGTACTACCGCTGAAGCTTTCTTT
16 . TRBJ2-1 . TRBV7-7 CASSLGGPGVDNEQFF TGTGCTAGCAGCTTAGGAGGGCCGGGGGTAGACAATGAGCAGTTCTTC
13 . TRBJ1-2 . TRBV30 CAWTGGKNYGYTF TGTGCCTGGACTGGGGGGAAAAACTATGGCTACACCTTC
15 TRBD2 TRBJ2-7 . TRBV28 CASSSRLAGGHEQYF TGTGCCAGCAGTTCCAGACTAGCGGGAGGCCACGAGCAGTACTTC
15 . TRBJ1-3 . TRBV9 CASSVDGRAGNTIYF TGTGCCAGCAGCGTAGATGGGCGGGCTGGAAACACCATATATTTT
16 . TRBJ1-4 . TRBV9 CASSVGGQPGNEKLFF TGTGCCAGCAGCGTAGGGGGGCAGCCTGGTAATGAAAAACTGTTTTTT
14 TRBD1 TRBJ2-7 . TRBV6-1 CASSEGQAAYEQYF TGTGCCAGCAGTGAGGGACAGGCGGCATACGAGCAGTACTTC
14 . TRBJ1-2 . TRBV7-2 CASSSGQTHYGYTF TGTGCCAGCAGCTCTGGACAGACCCACTATGGCTACACCTTC
18 . TRBJ2-6 once TRBV19 CASRTWGAQPSGANVLTF TGTGCCAGTAGGACCTGGGGAGCTCAGCCTTCTGGGGCCAACGTCCTGACTTTC
14 . TRBJ1-4 . TRBV29-1 CSIKRGGLGEKLFF TGCAGCATAAAGAGGGGGGGGCTTGGGGAAAAACTGTTTTTT
14 . TRBJ1-1 . TRBV28 CASRTDSFNTEAFF TGTGCCAGCAGAACAGACAGCTTTAACACTGAAGCTTTCTTT
16 . TRBJ2-7 . TRBV10-2 CASNGIMQGFSYEQYF TGCGCCAGCAACGGAATCATGCAGGGATTCTCCTACGAGCAGTACTTC
15 . TRBJ2-2 . TRBV27 CASSLRQLVTGELFF TGTGCCAGCAGTTTGAGGCAGCTCGTCACCGGGGAGCTGTTTTTT
12 TRBD1 TRBJ2-2 . TRBV29-1 CSGRQGAGELFF TGCAGCGGCAGACAGGGAGCCGGGGAGCTGTTTTTT
14 TRBD1 TRBJ2-7 . TRBV2 CASREGTGDYEQYF TGTGCCAGCAGGGAGGGGACAGGAGACTACGAGCAGTACTTC
15 TRBD2 TRBJ2-1 . TRBV9 CASSVGLAGPNEQFF TGTGCCAGCAGCGTAGGATTAGCGGGGCCGAATGAGCAGTTCTTC
15 . TRBJ2-4 . TRBV5-1 CASSLQSLAKNIQYF TGCGCCAGCAGCTTACAGTCTTTAGCCAAAAACATTCAGTACTTC
14 . TRBJ2-7 once TRBV21-1 CASSKLAGLYEQYF TGTGCCAGCAGCAAGCTAGCGGGATTGTACGAGCAGTACTTC
20 TRBD2 TRBJ2-4 . TRBV14 CASSHAYTGLAGGPLNIQYF TGTGCCAGCAGCCATGCCTACACGGGACTAGCGGGAGGGCCACTAAACATTCAGTACTTC
15 . TRBJ1-5 . TRBV6-1 CASSEWGLRDQPQHF TGTGCCAGCAGTGAATGGGGCCTACGGGATCAGCCCCAGCATTTT
15 . TRBJ1-1 . TRBV7-9 CASSPTTGRGTEAFF TGTGCCAGCAGCCCTACCACAGGGAGGGGCACTGAAGCTTTCTTT
18 TRBD2 TRBJ2-7 . TRBV19 CASSMFPLAGVQIAEQYF TGTGCCAGTAGTATGTTTCCGCTAGCGGGAGTCCAGATCGCCGAGCAGTACTTC
13 . TRBJ2-7 . TRBV27 CASSFSYTYEQYF TGTGCCAGCAGTTTTAGCTACACCTACGAGCAGTACTTC
12 . TRBJ2-7 . TRBV29-1 CSVAGAGYEQYF TGCAGCGTTGCGGGAGCCGGGTACGAGCAGTACTTC
13 TRBD2 TRBJ2-3 . TRBV27 CASGLAGGPTQYF TGTGCCAGCGGTCTAGCGGGAGGGCCAACGCAGTATTTT
13 TRBD1 TRBJ1-4 . TRBV28 CASRAGGVEKLFF TGTGCCAGCAGAGCAGGGGGCGTTGAAAAACTGTTTTTT
15 . TRBJ2-2 . TRBV27 CASSLSAGNTGELFF TGTGCCAGCAGTTTATCGGCAGGCAACACCGGGGAGCTGTTTTTT
14 TRBD2 TRBJ2-7 once TRBV9 CASGPLAGGYEQYF TGTGCCAGCGGACCCTTAGCGGGAGGGTACGAGCAGTACTTC
15 TRBD1 TRBJ2-3 . TRBV2 CASSRDSTSTDTQYF TGTGCCAGCAGCAGGGACAGTACTAGCACAGATACGCAGTATTTT
15 . TRBJ2-7 . TRBV5-4 CASSFPGGSSYEQYF TGTGCCAGCAGCTTCCCAGGGGGGTCGTCCTACGAGCAGTACTTC
15 . TRBJ2-7 . TRBV5-6 CASSLFRRSSYEQYF TGTGCCAGCAGCTTGTTCCGTAGGAGCTCCTACGAGCAGTACTTC
15 . TRBJ2-7 . TRBV13 CASSDTSESSYEQYF TGTGCCAGCAGCGATACCTCGGAGAGCTCCTACGAGCAGTACTTC
15 TRBD1 TRBJ1-3 . TRBV5-1 CASSLGTGTGNTIYF TGCGCCAGCAGCTTGGGGACAGGGACTGGAAACACCATATATTTT